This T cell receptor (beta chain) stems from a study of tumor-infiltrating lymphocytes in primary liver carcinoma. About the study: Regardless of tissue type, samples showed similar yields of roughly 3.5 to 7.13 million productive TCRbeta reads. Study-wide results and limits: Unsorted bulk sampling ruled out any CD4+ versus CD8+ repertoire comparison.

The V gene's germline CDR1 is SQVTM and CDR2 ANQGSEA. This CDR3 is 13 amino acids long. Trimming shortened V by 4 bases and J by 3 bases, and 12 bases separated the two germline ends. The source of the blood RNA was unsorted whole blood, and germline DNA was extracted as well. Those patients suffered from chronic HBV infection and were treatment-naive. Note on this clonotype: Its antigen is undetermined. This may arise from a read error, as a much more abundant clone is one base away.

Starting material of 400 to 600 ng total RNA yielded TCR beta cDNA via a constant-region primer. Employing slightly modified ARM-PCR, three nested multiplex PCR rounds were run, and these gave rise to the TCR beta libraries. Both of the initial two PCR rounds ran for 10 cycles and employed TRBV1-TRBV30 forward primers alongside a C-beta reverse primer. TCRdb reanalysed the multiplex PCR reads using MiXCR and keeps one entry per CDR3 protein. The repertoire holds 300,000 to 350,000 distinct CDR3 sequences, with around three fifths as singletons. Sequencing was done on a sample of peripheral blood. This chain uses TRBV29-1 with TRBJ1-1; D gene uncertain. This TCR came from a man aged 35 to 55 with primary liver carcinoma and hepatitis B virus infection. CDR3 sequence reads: CSVVESGYTEAFF. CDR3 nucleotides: TGCAGCGTTGTTGAGTCGGGATACACTGAAGCTTTCTTT.